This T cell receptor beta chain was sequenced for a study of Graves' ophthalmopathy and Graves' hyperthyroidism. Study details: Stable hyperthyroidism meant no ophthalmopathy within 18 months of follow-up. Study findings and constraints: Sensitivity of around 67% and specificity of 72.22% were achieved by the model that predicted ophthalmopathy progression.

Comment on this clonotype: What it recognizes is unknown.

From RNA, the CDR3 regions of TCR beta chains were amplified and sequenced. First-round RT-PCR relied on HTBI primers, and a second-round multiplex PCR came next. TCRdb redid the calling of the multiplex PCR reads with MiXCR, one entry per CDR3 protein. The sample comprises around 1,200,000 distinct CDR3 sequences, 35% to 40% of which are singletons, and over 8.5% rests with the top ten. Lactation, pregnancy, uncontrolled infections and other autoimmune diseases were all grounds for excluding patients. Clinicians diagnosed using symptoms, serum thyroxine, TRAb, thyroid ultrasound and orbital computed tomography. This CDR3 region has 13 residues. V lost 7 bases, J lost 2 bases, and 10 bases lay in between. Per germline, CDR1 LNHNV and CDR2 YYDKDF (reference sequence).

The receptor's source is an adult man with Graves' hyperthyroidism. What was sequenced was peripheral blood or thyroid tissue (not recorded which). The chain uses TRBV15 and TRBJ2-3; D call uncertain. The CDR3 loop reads CATTARYTDTQYF. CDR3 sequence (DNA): TGTGCCACCACGGCACGATACACAGATACGCAGTATTTT.